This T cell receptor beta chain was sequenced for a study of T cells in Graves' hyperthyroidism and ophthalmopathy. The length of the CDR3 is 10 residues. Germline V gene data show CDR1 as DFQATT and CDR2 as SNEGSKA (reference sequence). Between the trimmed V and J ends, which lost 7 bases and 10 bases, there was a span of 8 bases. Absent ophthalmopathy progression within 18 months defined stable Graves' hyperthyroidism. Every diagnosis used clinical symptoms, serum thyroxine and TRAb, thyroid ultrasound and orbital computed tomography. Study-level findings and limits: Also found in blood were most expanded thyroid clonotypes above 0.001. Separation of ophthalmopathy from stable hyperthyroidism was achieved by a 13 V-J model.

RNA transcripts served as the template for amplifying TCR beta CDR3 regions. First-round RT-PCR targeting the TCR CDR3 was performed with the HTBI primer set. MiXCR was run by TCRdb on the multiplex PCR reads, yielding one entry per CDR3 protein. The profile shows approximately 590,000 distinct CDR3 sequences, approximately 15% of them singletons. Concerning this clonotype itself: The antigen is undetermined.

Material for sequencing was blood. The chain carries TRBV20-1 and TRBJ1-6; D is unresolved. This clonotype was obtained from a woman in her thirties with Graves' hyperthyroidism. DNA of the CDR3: TGCAGTGGGGGAGGGTCACCCCTCCACTTT. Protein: CSGGGSPLHF.